Sequencing of this T cell receptor (beta chain) was carried out in a study of neoadjuvant anti-PD-1 for oral cavity cancer. Germline V gene sequence: CDR1 SGHAT, CDR2 FQNNGV. V was trimmed by 4 bases and J by 6 bases, leaving 9 bases between them. The CDR3 contains 12 residues. Tumor libraries mostly used approximately 4.9 ug genomic DNA, two replicates each. Measured with immunoSEQ multiplex PCR; TCRdb has only the in-frame clones, and not every one. Of 7,000 or so clones in the sample, nearly 45% were seen once. Source: tumor tissue, taken before nivolumab (anti-PD-1) treatment. V usage is TRBV11-2 and J usage is TRBJ1-2; D is uncertain. This receptor was obtained from a person aged 35 to 85 with oral cavity squamous cell carcinoma. CDR3 sequence: CASSSGMNGYTF. DNA for the CDR3: TGTGCCAGCAGCTCCGGGATGAATGGCTACACCTTC.